The T cell receptor (beta chain) under discussion was sequenced for a study of cytomegalovirus exposure and HLA in healthy donors. There are 16 residues in the CDR3. Trimming took off 5 bases at V and 2 bases at J, with 13 bases between the two ends. Looked up from germline, CDR1 is SGHAT and CDR2 is FQNNGV. A multiplex PCR was run with 60 Vbeta primers and 13 Jbeta primers. Assay used: immunoSEQ multiplex PCR; TCRdb lists only in-frame clones, some missing. In the table there are 140,000 to 150,000 clones, around 85% of which are singletons. The sequence derives from a woman in her twenties or thirties in good health and CMV-seronegative. The J gene is TRBJ2-6, the V gene TRBV11-2; a weak D match, TRBD2 (6 bases). What was sequenced was PBMCs. The CDR3 spells CASSPRGGAGANVLTF. DNA for the CDR3: TGTGCCAGCAGCCCGAGAGGAGGGGCTGGGGCCAACGTCCTGACTTTC.